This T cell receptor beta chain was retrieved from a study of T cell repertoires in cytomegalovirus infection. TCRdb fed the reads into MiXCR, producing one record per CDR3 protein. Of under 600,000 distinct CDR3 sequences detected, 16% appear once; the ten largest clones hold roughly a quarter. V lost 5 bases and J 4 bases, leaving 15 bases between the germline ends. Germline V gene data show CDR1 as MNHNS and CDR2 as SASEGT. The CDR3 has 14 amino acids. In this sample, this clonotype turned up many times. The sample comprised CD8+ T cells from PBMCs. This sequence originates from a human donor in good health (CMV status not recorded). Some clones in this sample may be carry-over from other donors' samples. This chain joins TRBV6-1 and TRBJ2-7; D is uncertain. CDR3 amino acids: CASSQGPEVYEQYF. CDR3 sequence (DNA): TGTGCCAGCAGTCAAGGTCCCGAAGTATACGAGCAGTACTTC.